The entry below describes one T cell receptor beta chain. The sample originates from a study of T cell responses to AZD1222 COVID-19 vaccine. Deletions cut 2 bases from V and 2 bases from J, with 13 bases between. The V gene's germline CDR1 is MNHEY and CDR2 SVGEGT. The length of the CDR3 is 15 residues. Profiled with immunoSEQ multiplex PCR; TCRdb holds only in-frame clones, not every one. The data contain about 97,000 clones, about 89% of them singletons. V and J are TRBV6-2 or TRBV6-3 and TRBJ2-7; tentative D call: TRBD2 (5 bases). The sequencing here drew on peripheral blood, taken on day 0 of AZD1222 vaccination. The sequence derives from an adult in good health. CDR3 residues: CASSYPRTFTYEQYF. CDR3 coding DNA: TGTGCCAGCAGTTACCCCAGGACTTTTACCTACGAGCAGTACTTC.